The 27 T cell receptor beta chains below were found in one sample sequenced in a study of breast tumors, draining lymph nodes, adjacent tissues. Axillary draining lymph nodes of breast cancer patients supplied the node samples. TCRdb re-called the multiplex PCR reads with MiXCR, one entry per CDR3 protein. The data contain some 97,000 distinct CDR3 sequences, around 20% of them singletons. Material: axillary lymph node tissue. These receptors were collected from a female donor with breast cancer. Some clones in this sample may be carry-over from other donors' samples.

This clonotype was found many times. The rearrangement joins TRBV29-1 to TRBJ2-1; D gene uncertain. The CDR3 is 14 residues long. Germline V gene sequence: CDR1 SQVTM, CDR2 ANQGSEA. Trimming pared 1 base from V and 8 bases from J, leaving 15 bases between. Here the CDR3 DNA reads TGCAGCGTTGAAGCCCCCCCCTCGGGCGATGAGCAGTTCTTC. This encodes CSVEAPPSGDEQFF.

This clonotype was counted a few times. The chain joins TRBV12-3 or TRBV12-4 to TRBJ1-1; D gene ambiguous. This CDR3 comprises 13 residues. The V gene lost 3 bases and the J gene lost 1 base, with 6 bases spanning the gap. Here the CDR3 reads CASSFVKNTEAFF. CDR3 sequence (DNA): TGTGCCAGCAGTTTCGTGAAGAACACTGAAGCTTTCTTT.

Comment on this clonotype: A much larger clone sits a single nucleotide away, making a read error possible. This chain links TRBV19 with TRBJ1-4; 7 bases line up with TRBD1. The CDR3 totals 16 residues. Germline values: CDR1 LNHDA, CDR2 SQIVND (reference sequence). V lost 5 bases, J lost 3 bases, and 9 bases stayed unmatched. CDR3 sequence reads: CASSSHGQDPNEKLFF. For the CDR3, the DNA is TGTGCCAGTAGTTCTCACGGACAGGACCCTAATGAAAAACTGTTTTTT. Together with reference TRBV19 and TRBJ1-4, the CDR3 gives the full variable domain: DGGITQSPKYLFRKEGQNVTLSCEQNLNHDAMYWYRQDPGQGLRLIYYSQIVNDFQKGDIAEGYSVSREKKESFPLTVTSAQKNPTAFYLCASSSHGQDPNEKLFFGSGTQLSVL.

This clonotype appeared many times. This chain links TRBV20-1 with TRBJ2-1; 8 nucleotides agree with TRBD2. The length of the CDR3 is 16 residues. Looked up from germline, CDR1 is DFQATT and CDR2 is SNEGSKA (reference sequence). With V trimmed by 7 bases and J by 5 bases, 16 bases remained unmatched. DNA for the CDR3: TGCAGTGTCCCCCGCGGGCGGGGGGCAATACACAATGAGCAGTTCTTC. Translation gives CSVPRGRGAIHNEQFF.

In regard to this clonotype: The conserved phenylalanine or tryptophan normally closing the CDR3 is absent here, so this likely arose from a read error. The DNA is left out, because the CDR3 cannot be placed on it with certainty; the CDR3 is given as TCRdb lists it. The V and J genes are TRBV6-5 and TRBJ1-2; TRBD1, the D gene given by the table, was not confirmed from the DNA. Germline V lookup: CDR1 MNHEY, CDR2 SVGAGI. The CDR3 totals 13 residues, both ends included. CDR3 sequence reads: CASRRDSNYGHTL.

The genes are TRBV5-1 and TRBJ2-2; D gene unclear. The CDR3 loop spans 15 amino acids. Deletions cut 0 bases from V and 3 bases from J, with 9 bases between. Germline loops: CDR1 SGHRS, CDR2 YFSETQ. CDR3 residues: CASSLAGSDTGELFF. The DNA of the CDR3 is TGCGCCAGCAGCTTGGCCGGTTCTGACACCGGGGAGCTGTTTTTT.

This clonotype was seen many times. The rearrangement joins TRBV20-1 to TRBJ2-1, with no clear D. This CDR3 spans 16 amino acids. The germline V gene has CDR1 DFQATT and CDR2 SNEGSKA (reference sequence). The V gene lost 0 bases and the J gene lost 7 bases, with 19 bases spanning the gap. The CDR3 reads CSARDLWETAGNEQFF. CDR3 coding DNA: TGCAGTGCTAGAGATCTATGGGAAACCGCCGGGAATGAGCAGTTCTTC.

V gene TRBV5-4 combines with J gene TRBJ2-2; D might be TRBD1 or TRBD2, each matching 5 bases. V gave up 6 bases and J gave up 6 bases, with 9 bases separating them. The CDR3 has 12 residues. Germline loops: CDR1 SGHNT, CDR2 YYREEE (reference sequence). The CDR3 is CASTEGSGELFF. CDR3 DNA: TGTGCCAGCACCGAGGGGTCCGGGGAGCTGTTTTTT. The whole variable domain, remainder taken from reference TRBV5-4 and TRBJ2-2, is ETGVTQSPTHLIKTRGQQVTLRCSSQSGHNTVSWYQQALGQGPQFIFQYYREEENGRGNFPPRFSGLQFPNYSSELNVNALELDDSALYLCASTEGSGELFFGEGSRLTVL.

This clonotype showed up many times. This chain uses TRBV6-1 with TRBJ1-2; tentative D call: TRBD1 (6 bases). Trimming removed 8 bases from V and 4 bases from J, with 11 bases in between. The CDR3 length is 12 residues. Per germline, CDR1 MNHNS and CDR2 SASEGT. The CDR3: CASQGSSYGYTF. The CDR3 nucleotides read TGTGCCAGCCAGGGGAGTAGCTATGGCTACACCTTC.

This clonotype was recorded at least ten times. This chain uses TRBV4-1 with TRBJ2-5; 7 bases line up with TRBD2. The CDR3 consists of 13 residues. The trim removed 3 bases at V and 5 bases at J, leaving 3 bases unmatched. Germline loops: CDR1 MGHRA, CDR2 YSYEKL. CDR3 region: CASSQGGTETQYF. As DNA, the CDR3 is TGCGCCAGCAGCCAGGGAGGGACGGAGACCCAGTACTTC.

At least ten counts were recorded for this clonotype. CDR3 sequence: CASSQDNVAGGTQYF. CDR3 DNA: TGTGCCAGCAGCCAAGATAACGTGGCAGGGGGGACGCAGTATTTT. The V call is TRBV4-2, the J call TRBJ2-3, with D possibly matching TRBD1 (7 bases). The V gene lost 0 bases and the J gene lost 9 bases, with 16 bases spanning the gap. CDR3 length: 15 residues. The germline V gene has CDR1 LGHNA and CDR2 YNFKEQ.

This clonotype was seen at least ten times. The chain has TRBV7-3 and TRBJ2-1, with 10 bases identical to TRBD2. Germline V gene lookup returns CDR1 SGHTA and CDR2 FQGTGA. V shed 0 bases, J shed 7 bases, and the junction held 6 bases outside the gene matches. The CDR3 totals 16 residues. The CDR3 is CASSLTASGRWNEQFF. The DNA for the CDR3 is TGTGCCAGCAGCTTAACGGCTAGCGGGAGATGGAATGAGCAGTTCTTC.

In this sample, this clonotype turned up many times. The chain has TRBV2 and TRBJ1-2; a weak D match, TRBD1 (5 bases). CDR3 length: 14 residues. V lost 6 bases, J lost 3 bases, and 14 bases lay in between. Germline V gene sequence: CDR1 SNHLY, CDR2 FYNNEI. CDR3 DNA sequence: TGTGCCAGCAGCCCAGGGACGGGAGACTATGGCTACACCTTC. Its translation is CASSPGTGDYGYTF.

On this clonotype: A much more abundant neighbour one base away suggests this may be a read error. This chain joins TRBV19 and TRBJ1-2; tentative D call: TRBD1 (5 bases). The CDR3 totals 14 residues. Germline loops: CDR1 LNHDA, CDR2 SQIVND (reference sequence). For the CDR3, the DNA is TGTGCCTGTAGTATAAACTGGGACCTGGAAGGCTACACCTTC. It specifies CACSINWDLEGYTF. The entire variable domain, with the rest obtained from reference TRBV19 and TRBJ1-2, is as follows: DGGITQSPKYLFRKEGQNVTLSCEQNLNHDAMYWYRQDPGQGLRLIYYSQIVNDFQKGDIAEGYSVSREKKESFPLTVTSAQKNPTAFYLCACSINWDLEGYTFGSGTRLTVV.

The chain is built from TRBV20-1 and TRBJ1-1, with D possibly TRBD1 on 6 matching bases. Germline values: CDR1 DFQATT, CDR2 SNEGSKA (reference sequence). This CDR3 is built from 15 residues. V was trimmed by 4 bases and J by 1 base, leaving 16 bases between them. The CDR3 protein is CSANQFGGANTEAFF. As DNA, the CDR3 is TGCAGTGCTAACCAATTCGGGGGCGCGAACACTGAAGCTTTCTTT.

This chain links TRBV11-2 with TRBJ2-3, with TRBD2 identical over 8 bases. V shed 4 bases, J shed 6 bases, and the junction held 21 bases outside the gene matches. The length of the CDR3 is 19 residues. In germline, CDR1 is SGHAT, CDR2 FQNNGV. This chain's CDR3 is CASSSGQLLAEVLMDTQYF. CDR3 coding DNA: TGTGCCAGCAGCTCCGGACAGCTACTAGCGGAGGTCCTGATGGATACGCAGTATTTT.

There are many counts of this clonotype. V gene TRBV12-3 or TRBV12-4 combines with J gene TRBJ2-3; 12 bases match TRBD1. The CDR3 sequence is 15 residues long. V shed 5 bases and J 4 bases; nucleotides not matched to a gene: 4. CDR3 sequence reads: CASSLGTGGPDTQYF. Written as DNA, the CDR3 is TGTGCCAGCAGTCTCGGGACAGGGGGCCCAGATACGCAGTATTTT.

At least ten counts were recorded for this clonotype. This chain uses TRBV5-1 with TRBJ2-3; TRBD1 matches at 8 bases. Germline V CDR1 and CDR2: SGHRS, YFSETQ. The CDR3 contains 15 residues. The V gene end was trimmed by 0 bases and the J gene end by 6 bases; junction bases not matched to a gene: 6. CDR3 nucleotides: TGCGCCAGCAGCTTGGCTTTAGGACAGGGTGATACGCAGTATTTT. Translating gives CASSLALGQGDTQYF.

This clonotype was detected many times. This chain links TRBV7-2 with TRBJ1-5, with D uncertain. This CDR3 has 14 residues. Trimming stripped 5 bases from V and 2 bases from J, with 10 bases between. Germline V gene data show CDR1 as SGHTA and CDR2 as FQGNSA. The CDR3 reads CASSDWQRNQPQHF. Written as DNA, the CDR3 is TGTGCCAGCAGCGACTGGCAGCGCAATCAGCCCCAGCATTTT.

This clonotype was picked up many times. The chain recombines TRBV6-5 with TRBJ2-7, with D possibly matching TRBD2 (5 bases). Germline CDR1 is MNHEY and CDR2 is SVGAGI. The V gene lost 6 bases and the J gene lost 1 base, with 13 bases spanning the gap. The CDR3 sequence is 14 residues long. CDR3 DNA: TGTGCCAGCAGGGCCCTGGAGGTTTCCTACGAGCAGTACTTC. This encodes CASRALEVSYEQYF.

This clonotype was recorded at least ten times. This chain joins TRBV5-1 and TRBJ2-7, with D perhaps matching TRBD2 (6 bases). This CDR3 is built from 15 residues. CDR1 and CDR2 (germline): SGHRS, YFSETQ. The germline V and J ends were trimmed by 4 bases and 0 bases, with 14 bases remaining between them. The CDR3 DNA sequence: TGCGCCAGCAGCCCAGGGTCGGGAGTCTCCTACGAGCAGTACTTC. It encodes CASSPGSGVSYEQYF. Drawing the rest from reference TRBV5-1 and TRBJ2-7, the complete variable domain is KAGVTQTPRYLIKTRGQQVTLSCSPISGHRSVSWYQQTPGQGLQFLFEYFSETQRNKGNFPGRFSGRQFSNSRSEMNVSTLELGDSALYLCASSPGSGVSYEQYFGPGTRLTVT.

This clonotype occurred many times. The germline gene is not matched at one end of the junction; a read error may be the cause. The chain couples TRBV15 to TRBJ2-5, with a possible D match to TRBD1 (6 bases). Germline V gives CDR1 LNHNV, CDR2 YYDKDF (reference sequence). The CDR3 totals 12 residues. This chain's CDR3 is CATSRELQGPIF. DNA for the CDR3: TGTGCCACCAGCAGAGAGTTGCAGGGGCCCATCTTC.

The J gene is TRBJ2-1, the V gene TRBV28; 8 bases align to TRBD1. Germline V gene sequence: CDR1 MDHEN, CDR2 SYDVKM. V shed 2 bases and J 7 bases; nucleotides not matched to a gene: 10. This CDR3 region has 16 residues. The CDR3 DNA is TGTGCCAGCAGTTTAGAGACAGGGGCCGGGGTGAATGAGCAGTTCTTC. This gives the protein CASSLETGAGVNEQFF. Together with reference TRBV28 and TRBJ2-1, the CDR3 gives the full variable domain: DVKVTQSSRYLVKRTGEKVFLECVQDMDHENMFWYRQDPGLGLRLIYFSYDVKMKEKGDIPEGYSVSREKKERFSLILESASTNQTSMYLCASSLETGAGVNEQFFGPGTRLTVL.

This clonotype was seen many times. V and J are TRBV5-1 and TRBJ1-2, with TRBD1 matching 7 bases. The CDR3 runs 15 residues. With 4 bases clipped from V and 6 bases from J, the junction kept 12 bases outside the gene matches. The V gene's germline CDR1 is SGHRS and CDR2 YFSETQ. The CDR3 nucleotides read TGCGCCAGCAGCGGAGGATCCGGGACAGTAAATGGCTACACCTTC. This gives the protein CASSGGSGTVNGYTF.

In the case of this clonotype: A read error is possible here, since a much larger clone lies one base away. The rearrangement links TRBV5-8 to TRBJ1-5; D perhaps matches TRBD1 (6 bases). This CDR3 is built from 15 residues. The V and J ends lost 6 bases and 5 bases respectively, with 18 bases between them. Germline values: CDR1 SGHTS, CDR2 YDEGEE. In DNA, the CDR3 is TGTGCCAGCAACCGGGGCAGGGGCGGAGATCAGCCCCAGCATTTT. Translated, it gives CASNRGRGGDQPQHF.

CDR3 bases: TGTGCCACCCTAGGACCCTACGAGCAGTACTTC. Translation: CATLGPYEQYF. This chain connects TRBV6-6 to TRBJ2-7; D gene uncertain. V lost 10 bases and J lost 2, with 9 bases in between. The CDR3 has 11 amino acids. CDR1 is MNHNY and CDR2 is SVGAGI in the germline V gene (reference sequence).

To note about this clonotype: The junction does not match germline at one end; this may be a read error. The chain links TRBV15 to TRBJ2-7; no clear D gene. CDR1 is LNHNV, CDR2 YYDKDF, per germline (reference sequence). This CDR3 region has 16 residues. Written as DNA, the CDR3 is TGTGCCACCAGCAGAGATGAGTCTTCTACGTCCTACGGGCAGTACTTC. The encoded protein is CATSRDESSTSYGQYF.